This TCR beta chain was sequenced in a study of shared clonotypes between healthy human individuals. Study in general: The study drew on a couple of women and a few men aged 18 to 49 as donors.

The CDR3 has 16 residues. V was shortened by 0 bases and J by 3 bases, with 14 bases between the two germline ends. Germline-derived CDR1 and CDR2 are LNHNV and YYDKDF (reference sequence). CD45RO-negative, CCR7-selected cells formed the naive CD8 fraction, which excluded terminally differentiated effector memory CD45RA+ cells. The genomic DNA of each subset was split evenly across several immunoSEQ plates. Assay used: immunoSEQ multiplex PCR; TCRdb lists only in-frame clones, some missing. Among nearly 600,000 clones listed, 95% to 96% were seen once. This chain uses TRBV15 with TRBJ1-1; D is unclear. The sequencing input was naive CD8+ T cells sorted from blood. The TCR sequence derives from a woman between 25 and 40 years old in good health. The CDR3 loop is CATSRDGEGRDTEAFF. In DNA form, the CDR3 reads TGTGCCACCAGCAGAGATGGGGAAGGGCGGGACACTGAAGCTTTCTTT.